Presented here are 25 T cell receptor beta chains from one specimen sequenced in a study of cytomegalovirus exposure and HLA in healthy donors. The study ran its PCR with 60 Vbeta and 13 Jbeta primers. Sequenced by immunoSEQ multiplex PCR; TCRdb stores in-frame clones only, minus some. The table includes about 97,000 clones, 9.4% detected once. The sequenced material came from PBMCs. Receptor source: a man aged 50-59 years in good health and CMV-seropositive.

The chain couples TRBV19 to TRBJ2-7; D gene uncertain. The CDR3 loop spans 14 amino acids. V was pared by 1 base and J by 2 bases, with 9 bases between. Per germline, CDR1 LNHDA and CDR2 SQIVND (reference sequence). The CDR3, as DNA: TGTGCCAGTAGTATAGGGAGAGGTACCTACGAGCAGTACTTC. Amino acids: CASSIGRGTYEQYF.

The chain couples TRBV29-1 to TRBJ2-2; D remains ambiguous. The CDR3 runs to 15 residues. Germline CDR1 and CDR2: SQVTM and ANQGSEA. With 1 base removed from V and 0 bases from J, the gap between germline ends came to 9 bases. CDR3 sequence (DNA): TGCAGCGTTGAAGGGGCCGGATCGAACACCGGGGAGCTGTTTTTT. Protein product: CSVEGAGSNTGELFF.

The chain carries TRBV13 and TRBJ1-1, with 7 nucleotides matching TRBD1. Trimming cost V 6 bases and J 6 bases; bases outside gene matches: 13. The V gene's germline CDR1 is PRHDT and CDR2 FYEKMQ (reference sequence). The CDR3 runs to 15 residues. This CDR3 reads CASSPRGTLQPEAFF. The DNA for the CDR3 is TGTGCCAGCAGTCCCAGGGGGACCCTCCAACCTGAAGCTTTCTTT.

This clone was observed a few times. V and J are TRBV4-1 and TRBJ2-5, with 8 bases matching TRBD1. The CDR3 extends over 16 amino acids. Per the germline V gene, CDR1 is MGHRA and CDR2 is YSYEKL. V lost 0 bases, J lost 4 bases, and 7 bases stayed unmatched. CDR3 protein: CASSQEAGGDRETQYF. The CDR3 region has the DNA TGCGCCAGCAGCCAAGAGGCAGGGGGCGATCGAGAGACCCAGTACTTC.

This clone was detected only once. The chain recombines TRBV20-1 with TRBJ2-1; no clear D gene. In germline, CDR1 is DFQATT, CDR2 SNEGSKA (reference sequence). This CDR3 has 11 amino acids. The ends were cut back, 3 bases at V and 10 bases at J, with 10 bases in the middle. In DNA, the CDR3 is TGCAGTGCTAGCGACCGAGGCGAGCAGTTCTTC. This encodes CSASDRGEQFF.

This clone turned up a few times. The chain links TRBV7-2 to TRBJ2-3, with D perhaps matching TRBD2 (5 bases). This CDR3 is built from 16 residues. The germline V gene encodes CDR1 SGHTA and CDR2 FQGNSA. Trimming pared 1 base from V and 0 bases from J, leaving 11 bases between. The CDR3 loop is CASSLGISESTDTQYF. The CDR3 DNA sequence: TGTGCCAGCAGCTTAGGTATTAGCGAAAGCACAGATACGCAGTATTTT.

The table lists this clone with a few counts. The chain joins TRBV7-9 to TRBJ2-1; TRBD2 agrees at 10 bases. Germline CDR1 SEHNR, CDR2 FQNEAQ (reference sequence). The CDR3 covers 15 residues. V lost 3 bases and J lost 7; bases outside the gene matches: 6. CDR3 residues: CASSFSTSGTNEQFF. CDR3 in DNA: TGTGCCAGCAGCTTCTCAACTAGCGGGACTAATGAGCAGTTCTTC. Based on the CDR3 plus reference TRBV7-9 and TRBJ2-1, the full variable domain is DTGVSQNPRHKITKRGQNVTFRCDPISEHNRLYWYRQTLGQGPEFLTYFQNEAQLEKSRLLSDRFSAERPKGSFSTLEIQRTEQGDSAMYLCASSFSTSGTNEQFFGPGTRLTVL.

The genes are TRBV27 and TRBJ2-2; a possible D gene is TRBD2 (6 bases). CDR1 MNHEY and CDR2 SMNVEV come from the germline V gene (reference sequence). This CDR3 has 14 amino acids. Trimming took 6 bases from V and 4 from J, leaving 12 bases between them. The CDR3 region is CASSPLAFTGELFF. The CDR3 nucleotides are TGTGCCAGCAGCCCCCTAGCGTTCACCGGGGAGCTGTTTTTT.

The chain employs TRBV27 and TRBJ1-6; no clear D gene. Germline V gives CDR1 MNHEY, CDR2 SMNVEV (reference sequence). V was trimmed by 2 bases and J by 7 bases, leaving 9 bases between them. This CDR3 comprises 14 residues. CDR3 sequence (DNA): TGTGCCAGCAGTTTAGAGGGTTTCAATTCACCCCTCCACTTT. Amino acids: CASSLEGFNSPLHF.

This clone was seen more than once but under ten times. The gene calls are TRBV19 and TRBJ1-2, with 7 positions matching TRBD1. CDR3 length: 14 residues. Germline loops: CDR1 LNHDA, CDR2 SQIVND (reference sequence). V trimming: 8 bases; J trimming: 7 bases; junction bases outside the gene matches: 13. The CDR3 nucleotides are TGTGCCAGTCAACTCGGGACAGCCAGGGGTGGCTACACCTTC. Residues: CASQLGTARGGYTF.

This clone was detected a few times. V usage is TRBV30 and J usage is TRBJ2-6; tentative D call: TRBD2 (5 bases). V lost 2 bases and J 4 bases, leaving 12 bases between the germline ends. The germline V gene has CDR1 GTSNPN and CDR2 SVGIG (reference sequence). The CDR3 contains 15 residues. The CDR3 reads CAWSTRVVGANVLTF. The CDR3 DNA reads as TGTGCCTGGAGTACGCGGGTTGTCGGGGCCAACGTCCTGACTTTC.

The CDR3 bases are TGTGCCAGCAGCTTAATAGGGGGCTCGGTTGAAGCTTTCTTT. It codes for CASSLIGGSVEAFF. The V gene is TRBV7-3, the J gene TRBJ1-1, with 7 bases matching TRBD1. The CDR3 spans 14 residues. The V gene's germline CDR1 is SGHTA and CDR2 FQGTGA. The V and J ends lost 1 base and 7 bases, in that order; junction bases with no gene match: 6.

This clone turned up a few times. The V and J genes are TRBV6-5 and TRBJ2-1, with D uncertain. Looked up from germline, CDR1 is MNHEY and CDR2 is SVGAGI. Trimming removed 2 bases from V and 4 bases from J, with 12 bases in between. This CDR3 is 15 amino acids long. The CDR3: CASSYTAERYNEQFF. The CDR3 coding sequence is TGTGCCAGCAGTTACACCGCGGAGAGATACAATGAGCAGTTCTTC.

This clone was seen only a few times. This chain links TRBV29-1 with TRBJ2-5; D gene uncertain. V lost 4 bases to trimming and J lost 4 bases, with 4 bases between them. Germline CDR1 is SQVTM and CDR2 is ANQGSEA. This CDR3 has 10 amino acids. The CDR3 bases are TGCAGCGTTGCGGGAGAGACCCAGTACTTC. Amino acids: CSVAGETQYF.

Only a few counts were recorded for this clone. V gene TRBV5-1 combines with J gene TRBJ2-5; the match to TRBD1 covers 7 bases. V was pared by 4 bases and J by 5 bases, with 11 bases of the junction left unmatched. Germline V lookup: CDR1 SGHRS, CDR2 YFSETQ. The CDR3 runs 15 residues. Here the CDR3 DNA reads TGCGCCAGCAGCATTGACACAGGGGATCGGGAGACCCAGTACTTC. This codes for CASSIDTGDRETQYF.

This clone was observed a few times. The genes are TRBV6-1 and TRBJ2-3; 11 positions match TRBD2. The germline CDR1 and CDR2 sequences are MNHNS and SASEGT. The CDR3 spans 17 residues. V lost 4 bases and J lost 3; bases outside the gene matches: 9. The CDR3 here is CASSGPLTSGTTDTQYF. The CDR3 nucleotides are TGTGCCAGCAGTGGTCCTTTGACTAGCGGGACTACAGATACGCAGTATTTT.

This clone has only a few counts. The chain couples TRBV13 to TRBJ1-2; 8 bases are shared with TRBD1. The CDR3 is made up of 15 amino acids. Unmatched junction bases numbered 7, after V lost 5 bases and J lost 2 bases. The germline gives CDR1 PRHDT, CDR2 FYEKMQ (reference sequence). The CDR3 bases are TGTGCCAGCAGCCCGCGGACAGGGCCAAACTATGGCTACACCTTC. It is translated as CASSPRTGPNYGYTF.

This clone turned up a few times. The V gene is TRBV2, the J gene TRBJ2-3, with D perhaps matching TRBD2 (6 bases). V lost 2 bases, J lost 0 bases, and 9 bases lay in between. There are 15 residues in the CDR3. Germline V lookup: CDR1 SNHLY, CDR2 FYNNEI. The CDR3 nucleotides are TGTGCCAGCAGTGAATTCGGGACTAGCACAGATACGCAGTATTTT. This encodes CASSEFGTSTDTQYF.

CDR3 sequence (DNA): TGTGCCAGTAGTATAGGACCGGGTGAGCAGTTCTTC. It yields the protein CASSIGPGEQFF. This chain connects TRBV19 to TRBJ2-1, with D uncertain. The CDR3 runs 12 residues. The ends were cut back, 1 base at V and 9 bases at J, with 7 bases in the middle. Looked up from germline, CDR1 is LNHDA and CDR2 is SQIVND (reference sequence). Variable domain in full (rest from reference TRBV19 and TRBJ2-1): DGGITQSPKYLFRKEGQNVTLSCEQNLNHDAMYWYRQDPGQGLRLIYYSQIVNDFQKGDIAEGYSVSREKKESFPLTVTSAQKNPTAFYLCASSIGPGEQFFGPGTRLTVL.

This clone came up a few times. The J gene is TRBJ2-5, the V gene TRBV28; 14 bases are shared with TRBD2. J gave up 3 bases and V 5 bases, and 2 bases lay outside the gene matches. This CDR3 comprises 15 residues. Germline values: CDR1 MDHEN, CDR2 SYDVKM. The CDR3 reads CASSRLAGGKETQYF. The DNA of the CDR3 is TGTGCCAGCAGTCGACTAGCGGGAGGGAAAGAGACCCAGTACTTC.

The chain combines TRBV11-1 with TRBJ2-1, with 11 nucleotides matching TRBD2. V trimming: 2 bases; J trimming: 2 bases; junction bases outside the gene matches: 5. This CDR3 contains 17 residues. CDR1 and CDR2 (germline): SGHAT, FQDESV (reference sequence). The CDR3 region has the DNA TGTGCCAGCAGCTTATATACTAGCGGGGGTACCTACAATGAGCAGTTCTTC. Its protein product is CASSLYTSGGTYNEQFF. The full variable domain, rest sourced from reference TRBV11-1 and TRBJ2-1, is EAEVAQSPRYKITEKSQAVAFWCDPISGHATLYWYRQILGQGPELLVQFQDESVVDDSQLPKDRFSAERLKGVDSTLKIQPAELGDSAMYLCASSLYTSGGTYNEQFFGPGTRLTVL.

This chain uses TRBV6-1 with TRBJ2-5; 7 bases are a match to TRBD2. The CDR3 is made up of 13 amino acids. Germline V lookup: CDR1 MNHNS, CDR2 SASEGT. V shed 4 bases, J shed 11 bases, and the junction held 10 bases outside the gene matches. The CDR3 nucleotides are TGTGCCAGCAGTGCCACCCGGGGGGTTGAGCAGTACTTC. Its protein product is CASSATRGVEQYF.

This clone has more than one count but fewer than ten. The chain joins TRBV19 to TRBJ2-2, with 7 bases lining up with TRBD2. The CDR3 is 18 amino acids. The junction had 13 bases not matched to a gene; V was cut back by 6 bases and J by 0 bases. Germline values: CDR1 LNHDA, CDR2 SQIVND (reference sequence). The chain's CDR3 is CASSWGGVAGANTGELFF. The CDR3 nucleotides are TGTGCCAGTAGCTGGGGGGGTGTCGCGGGGGCGAACACCGGGGAGCTGTTTTTT.

Concerning this clone itself: Other DNA sequences in the sample encode the same CDR3. The gene calls are TRBV7-6 and TRBJ2-7, with D maybe TRBD2 (6 bases). Germline V lookup: CDR1 SGHVS, CDR2 FNYEAQ. V lost 4 bases and J lost 4, with 8 bases in between. CDR3 length equals 12 residues. CDR3 DNA: TGTGCCAGCAGCTCCCGGGGGTACGAGCAGTACTTC. It encodes CASSSRGYEQYF.

This chain connects TRBV4-1 to TRBJ2-7, with D perhaps matching TRBD2 (5 bases). The CDR3 sequence is 13 residues long. Looked up from germline, CDR1 is MGHRA and CDR2 is YSYEKL. V lost 4 bases, J lost 4 bases, and 11 bases lay in between. Here the CDR3 reads CASSPREQYEQYF. CDR3 nucleotides: TGCGCCAGCAGCCCCCGGGAACAGTACGAGCAGTACTTC.